These 12 T cell receptor beta chains share one sample of origin, sequenced in a study of cytomegalovirus exposure and HLA in healthy donors (dated by TCRdb to 2016 to 2017). The method was the immunoSEQ multiplex PCR assay. For the multiplex PCR, a mixture combining 60 forward primers for TCR Vbeta segments and 13 reverse primers for TCR Jbeta segments was used. TCRdb retrieved this table from immuneACCESS and kept in-frame rearrangements only. Not all clones are present; in checked studies, unresolved V genes account for under half, and no reason is known for the remainder. Present in this sample are some 130,000 clones, around four fifths of which were seen just once. Just over 1% of the sample belongs to the ten largest clones. Sequenced material: PBMCs. Receptors were obtained from a human donor in good health.

This clone was observed once. V and J are TRBV12-5 and TRBJ2-3, with 7 bases aligning to TRBD2. V gave up 5 bases and J gave up 3 bases; unmatched junction bases: 14. Per germline, CDR1 LGHNT and CDR2 FRNRAP. This CDR3 is 17 amino acids long. CDR3 protein: CASGPSLGGIRTDTQYF. For the CDR3, the DNA is TGTGCTAGTGGTCCCTCCCTCGGGGGGATTAGAACAGATACGCAGTATTTT.

The genes are TRBV7-2 and TRBJ1-2; 7 bases are shared with TRBD1. Germline trimming cut 3 bases from V and 4 bases from J; bases unmatched to any gene: 2. The germline gives CDR1 SGHTA, CDR2 FQGNSA. The CDR3 is 13 residues long. CDR3 sequence (DNA): TGTGCCAGCAGCTTGGGACAGAGCTATGGCTACACCTTC. It yields the protein CASSLGQSYGYTF.

The rearrangement links TRBV4-1 to TRBJ2-7; D perhaps matches TRBD2 (6 bases). Between the trimmed V and J ends, which lost 1 base and 4 bases, there was a span of 11 bases. The CDR3 loop spans 14 amino acids. Germline V gives CDR1 MGHRA, CDR2 YSYEKL. CDR3 amino acids: CASSQAGTQYEQYF. DNA for the CDR3: TGCGCCAGCAGCCAAGCGGGGACTCAATACGAGCAGTACTTC.

This chain joins TRBV4-1 and TRBJ2-6; weak D call: TRBD1 (5 bases). The CDR3 is 17 residues long. The ends were cut back, 5 bases at V and 1 base at J, with 15 bases in the middle. Germline lookup yields CDR1 MGHRA and CDR2 YSYEKL. The CDR3 spells CASSYRGASSGANVLTF. In DNA, the CDR3 is TGCGCCAGCAGCTACCGTGGGGCGTCATCTGGGGCCAACGTCCTGACTTTC.

The rearrangement links TRBV6-5 to TRBJ2-5; tentatively, D is TRBD2 (6 bases). The CDR3 totals 13 residues. Germline V gene lookup returns CDR1 MNHEY and CDR2 SVGAGI. With 8 bases removed from V and 5 bases from J, the gap between germline ends came to 15 bases. The CDR3 sequence is CASGGNALETQYF. The CDR3 region has the DNA TGTGCCAGCGGGGGGAATGCCTTGGAGACCCAGTACTTC.

This chain uses TRBV27 with TRBJ1-6; D remains ambiguous. Trimming took off 8 bases at V and 3 bases at J, with 8 bases between the two ends. Germline assignment: CDR1 MNHEY and CDR2 SMNVEV (reference sequence). The CDR3 totals 13 residues. CDR3 in DNA: TGTGCCAGCCCAGAGGGCTATAATTCACCCCTCCACTTT. Its translation is CASPEGYNSPLHF.

The chain joins TRBV4-1 to TRBJ2-7, with D perhaps matching TRBD1 (5 bases). The V and J ends lost 10 bases and 1 base respectively, with 11 bases between them. The CDR3 extends over 12 amino acids. The germline CDR1 and CDR2 sequences are MGHRA and YSYEKL. The CDR3 DNA reads TGCGCCACCAGACAGATTTCCTACGAGCAGTACTTC. Translated, it gives CATRQISYEQYF.

This chain links TRBV7-3 with TRBJ1-3; possible D gene TRBD1, 5 bases. Germline V gene lookup returns CDR1 SGHTA and CDR2 FQGTGA. Trimming pared 3 bases from V and 4 bases from J, leaving 16 bases between. This CDR3 has 16 amino acids. Written as DNA, the CDR3 is TGTGCCAGCAGCTTGATTGGCAGGGCAAAAGGAAACACCATATATTTT. It specifies CASSLIGRAKGNTIYF.

This clone turned up a few times. This rearrangement joins TRBV5-4 to TRBJ2-1, with 10 nucleotides matching TRBD1. Losses at the gene ends were 4 bases for V and 4 bases for J; bases not matched to a gene: 8. There are 16 residues in the CDR3. Per germline, CDR1 SGHNT and CDR2 YYREEE (reference sequence). CDR3: CASSGPGQGRYNEQFF. The CDR3 region has the DNA TGTGCCAGCAGCGGACCGGGACAGGGGAGGTACAATGAGCAGTTCTTC.

This chain connects TRBV27 to TRBJ2-2, with 9 bases aligning to TRBD1. The CDR3 spans 17 residues. V lost 6 bases, J lost 5 bases, and 13 bases stayed unmatched. Germline CDR1 reads MNHEY; CDR2 reads SMNVEV (reference sequence). DNA of the CDR3: TGTGCCAGCAGCCCCTGGGGACAGGGAAGGTCTACCGGGGAGCTGTTTTTT. Amino acids: CASSPWGQGRSTGELFF.

With respect to this clone: One end of the junction varies from germline; a read error may be responsible. The genes are TRBV7-7 and TRBJ2-5; the match to TRBD2 covers 8 bases. CDR1 SSHAT and CDR2 FNYEAQ come from the germline V gene (reference sequence). The CDR3 runs 17 residues. The CDR3 bases are TGTGCTAGCAGCTTAGGAAGTGGTAGCGGGGTTCGAGAGACCCAGTACTTC. Its protein is CASSLGSGSGVRETQYF.

This rearrangement joins TRBV5-8 to TRBJ2-7, with D possibly TRBD2 on 6 matching bases. Germline loops: CDR1 SGHTS, CDR2 YDEGEE. The CDR3 consists of 15 residues. Trimming removed 0 bases from V and 3 bases from J, with 13 bases in between. The CDR3 sequence is CASSLGGDLNYEQYF. DNA of the CDR3: TGTGCCAGCAGCTTGGGGGGGGATCTGAACTACGAGCAGTACTTC.